A selection of T cell receptor beta chains follows, all from one sample in a study of blood T cell repertoires in COVID-19. Produced via immunoSEQ multiplex PCR; TCRdb's table is partial and in-frame only. The sample holds 160,000 or so clones, about 82% seen once. Sequencing used peripheral blood. The receptors were gathered from a man in his 70s with active or convalescent COVID-19. The CDR3 runs from the conserved cysteine through the conserved F or W. A D gene is named only where the DNA matches it firmly. The size field is filled for only some rows; it gives once, few, many or a size class.

v_call	clone_size	j_call	d_call	cdr3_aa	cdr3_nt
TRBV25-1	once	TRBJ1-2	TRBD1	CASSEGDRVGYGYTF	TGTGCCAGCAGTGAAGGGGACAGGGTAGGGTATGGCTACACCTTC
TRBV6-2/TRBV6-3	-	TRBJ1-2	-	CASSLGGGYTF	TGTGCCAGCAGTCTCGGGGGTGGCTACACCTTC
TRBV6-5	-	TRBJ1-3	-	CASTGLSLGNTIYF	TGTGCCAGCACGGGACTGTCTCTAGGAAACACCATATATTTT
TRBV6-2/TRBV6-3	-	TRBJ1-5	TRBD1	CASSYNGQGSRSNQPQHF	TGTGCCAGCAGTTACAACGGACAGGGGTCAAGGAGCAATCAGCCCCAGCATTTT
TRBV7-9	-	TRBJ1-1	-	CASSLSFQGGSEAFF	TGTGCCAGCAGCTTATCGTTTCAGGGCGGCTCTGAAGCTTTCTTT
TRBV5-1	-	TRBJ2-5	-	CASSPQTGPGETQYF	TGCGCCAGCAGCCCCCAAACAGGACCAGGGGAGACCCAGTACTTC
TRBV30	-	TRBJ1-6	-	CAWSVSSPLHF	TGTGCCTGGAGTGTCAGTTCACCCCTCCACTTT
TRBV9	-	TRBJ1-6	-	CASSVARQGGSPLHF	TGTGCCAGCAGCGTAGCTAGGCAGGGTGGTTCACCCCTCCACTTT
TRBV6-1	-	TRBJ2-1	-	CASSEDTSYNEQFF	TGTGCCAGCAGTGAGGACACCAGCTACAATGAGCAGTTCTTC
TRBV15	-	TRBJ1-2	TRBD1	CATSRGQQLNYGYTF	TGTGCCACCAGCAGGGGACAGCAACTTAACTATGGCTACACCTTC
TRBV11-2	-	TRBJ1-1	TRBD1	CASSAGVGQRNTEAFF	TGTGCCAGCAGCGCGGGTGTGGGACAGAGGAACACTGAAGCTTTCTTT
TRBV2	-	TRBJ1-3	-	CASSASRLSGNTIYF	TGTGCCAGCAGTGCGTCCAGGCTCTCTGGAAACACCATATATTTT
TRBV5-1	-	TRBJ1-2	TRBD1	CASSSGQGIYGYTF	TGCGCCAGCAGCTCGGGACAGGGCATCTATGGCTACACCTTC
TRBV7-8	-	TRBJ1-4	TRBD1	CASSLGQGGFEKLFF	TGTGCCAGCAGCTTGGGACAGGGAGGTTTCGAAAAACTGTTTTTT
TRBV12-5	-	TRBJ1-1	TRBD1	CASGPGTGYTEAFF	TGTGCTAGTGGTCCCGGGACAGGGTATACTGAAGCTTTCTTT
TRBV24-1	-	TRBJ2-3	-	CATSDRVTDTQYF	TGTGCCACCAGTGACAGGGTAACAGATACGCAGTATTTT
TRBV4-1	-	TRBJ2-2	-	CASSPYQRNTGELFF	TGCGCCAGCAGCCCATATCAGCGGAACACCGGGGAGCTGTTTTTT
TRBV19	-	TRBJ2-2	-	CASNAGSHVGELFF	TGTGCCAGTAATGCAGGGTCACATGTCGGGGAGCTGTTTTTT
TRBV5-1	few	TRBJ1-2	-	CASSAQDTNYGYTF	TGCGCCAGCAGCGCACAGGACACTAACTATGGCTACACCTTC
TRBV6-2/TRBV6-3	once	TRBJ2-4	-	CASSSQALAKNIQYF	TGTGCCAGCAGTTCCCAAGCTTTAGCCAAAAACATTCAGTACTTC
TRBV5-1	-	TRBJ2-6	-	CASSPQGSGANVLTF	TGCGCCAGCAGCCCCCAGGGGTCAGGGGCCAACGTCCTGACTTTC
TRBV5-1	-	TRBJ1-6	-	CASSLQGWGNSPLHF	TGCGCCAGCAGCTTACAGGGCTGGGGGAATTCACCCCTCCACTTT
TRBV6-5	-	TRBJ1-6	TRBD1	CASSYSNKHRGSPLHF	TGTGCCAGCAGTTACTCGAACAAACACAGGGGTTCACCCCTCCACTTT
TRBV2	-	TRBJ2-1	TRBD2	CASSRPSGGAVNEQFF	TGTGCCAGCAGCCGACCTAGCGGGGGGGCCGTTAATGAGCAGTTCTTC
TRBV7-2	-	TRBJ1-2	-	CASSFTTDSNYGYTF	TGTGCCAGCAGCTTTACGACAGACTCTAACTATGGCTACACCTTC
TRBV11-2	-	TRBJ1-2	TRBD1	CASSLMGTANYGYTF	TGTGCCAGCAGCTTAATGGGGACAGCCAACTATGGCTACACCTTC
TRBV27	-	TRBJ1-1	-	CASSLEGGTGNEAFF	TGTGCCAGCAGTTTAGAGGGCGGAACCGGGAATGAAGCTTTCTTT
TRBV15	-	TRBJ2-7	TRBD1	CATSRGDRASF	TGTGCCACCAGCAGAGGGGACAGGGCCTCCTTC
TRBV19	-	TRBJ2-3	TRBD2	CASSRTSGRTDTQYF	TGTGCCAGTAGTAGGACTAGCGGGAGAACAGATACGCAGTATTTT
TRBV5-8	-	TRBJ2-1	TRBD2	CASSLFGLAGAREQFF	TGTGCCAGCAGCTTGTTTGGACTAGCGGGAGCCCGGGAGCAGTTCTTC
TRBV4-2	-	TRBJ1-1	-	CASSRAGQTTEAFF	TGTGCCAGCAGCCGGGCAGGACAAACCACTGAAGCTTTCTTT
TRBV11-3	-	TRBJ2-1	-	CASSYGSGNEQFF	TGTGCCAGCAGCTACGGCTCGGGTAATGAGCAGTTCTTC
TRBV30	-	TRBJ1-5	-	CAWSVRVHQPQHF	TGTGCCTGGAGTGTCAGGGTGCATCAGCCCCAGCATTTT
TRBV2	-	TRBJ1-6	TRBD1	CASSESVGTGNNSPLHF	TGTGCCAGCAGTGAATCCGTGGGGACAGGAAATAATTCACCCCTCCACTTT
TRBV11-2	-	TRBJ2-3	TRBD2	CASSSSLAGETDTQYF	TGTGCCAGCAGCTCCTCCCTAGCGGGAGAAACAGATACGCAGTATTTT
TRBV7-9	-	TRBJ2-7	-	CASSSGDREQYF	TGTGCCAGCAGCTCGGGAGACAGAGAACAGTACTTC
TRBV6-5	-	TRBJ1-2	-	CASSYGTVKDGYTF	TGTGCCAGCAGTTACGGAACAGTGAAAGATGGCTACACCTTC
TRBV18	-	TRBJ1-1	-	CASSPGGDRGTEAFF	TGTGCCAGCTCACCAGGAGGGGATCGGGGGACTGAAGCTTTCTTT
TRBV5-1	-	TRBJ1-4	-	CASSLSSGVTEKLFF	TGCGCCAGCAGCTTATCCTCAGGGGTAACGGAAAAACTGTTTTTT
TRBV6-2/TRBV6-3	-	TRBJ2-7	TRBD1	CASSSYDEGAVEYF	TGTGCCAGCAGTTCCTATGACGAGGGGGCGGTGGAGTACTTC
TRBV29-1	-	TRBJ1-2	TRBD1	CSVDSSGSGGRTF	TGCAGCGTTGACTCCAGCGGTTCAGGGGGCAGGACCTTC
TRBV27	-	TRBJ1-1	-	CASSLGQSDSTEAFF	TGTGCCAGCAGTTTAGGACAGTCCGATTCCACTGAAGCTTTCTTT
TRBV2	-	TRBJ2-1	-	CASVRSGNEQFF	TGTGCCAGCGTACGGTCAGGCAATGAGCAGTTCTTC
TRBV18	-	TRBJ2-1	TRBD1	CASSTQGAGGNEQFF	TGTGCCAGCTCAACCCAGGGGGCTGGTGGGAATGAGCAGTTCTTC
TRBV5-4	-	TRBJ2-1	-	CASSSRQGGNEQFF	TGTGCCAGCAGCTCACGACAGGGAGGCAATGAGCAGTTCTTC
TRBV5-1	-	TRBJ2-7	TRBD2	CASSLGSGNPLEQYF	TGCGCCAGCAGCTTGGGCAGCGGGAACCCTCTCGAGCAGTACTTC
TRBV7-9	-	TRBJ2-5	-	CASSLERETQYF	TGTGCCAGCAGCTTAGAGCGAGAGACCCAGTACTTC
TRBV9	once	TRBJ2-3	TRBD2	CASNPSTSGGGDTQYF	TGTGCCAGCAACCCCTCGACTAGCGGGGGCGGAGATACGCAGTATTTT
TRBV7-6	-	TRBJ2-5	-	CASSLNPEGKETQYF	TGTGCCAGCAGCTTAAATCCGGAGGGGAAAGAGACCCAGTACTTC
TRBV2	-	TRBJ1-6	-	CASSDLHSYSPLHF	TGTGCCAGCAGTGACCTGCACAGTTATTCACCCCTCCACTTT
TRBV5-8	-	TRBJ2-2	TRBD2	CASSLTILAGGPGELFF	TGTGCCAGCAGCTTGACTATACTAGCGGGGGGTCCCGGGGAGCTGTTTTTT
TRBV6-5	few	TRBJ2-1	-	CATQGDSGEQFF	TGTGCCACCCAGGGGGACTCCGGTGAGCAGTTCTTC
TRBV9	once	TRBJ2-1	TRBD2	CASSVVIGGGALDEQFF	TGTGCCAGCAGCGTAGTGATCGGCGGGGGGGCCTTGGATGAGCAGTTCTTC
TRBV18	-	TRBJ1-2	-	CASSRSRGLNYGYTF	TGTGCCAGCTCACGTTCCCGGGGACTAAACTATGGCTACACCTTC
TRBV6-6	-	TRBJ2-7	-	CASSSPGWVQYF	TGTGCCAGCAGTTCCCCAGGGTGGGTGCAGTACTTC
TRBV5-1	few	TRBJ1-2	-	CASGLDSPNYGYTF	TGCGCCAGCGGCCTGGACAGCCCTAACTATGGCTACACCTTC
TRBV3-1/TRBV3-2	-	TRBJ2-7	-	CASSQRQGNYEQYF	TGTGCCAGCAGCCAGAGGCAGGGAAACTACGAGCAGTACTTC